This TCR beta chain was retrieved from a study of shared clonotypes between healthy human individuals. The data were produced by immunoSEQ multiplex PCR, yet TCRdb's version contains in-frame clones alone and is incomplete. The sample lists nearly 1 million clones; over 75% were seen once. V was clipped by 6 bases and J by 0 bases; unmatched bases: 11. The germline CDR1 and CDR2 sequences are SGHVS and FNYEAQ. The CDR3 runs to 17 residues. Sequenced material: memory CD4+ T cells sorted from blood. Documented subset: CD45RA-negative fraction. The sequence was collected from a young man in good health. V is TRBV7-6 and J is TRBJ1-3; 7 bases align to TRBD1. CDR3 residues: CASSPRGGGSSGNTIYF. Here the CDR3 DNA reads TGTGCCAGCAGTCCCCGAGGGGGCGGCAGCTCTGGAAACACCATATATTTT. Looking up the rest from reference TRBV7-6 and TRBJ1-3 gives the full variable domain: GAGVSQSPRYKVTKRGQDVALRCDPISGHVSLYWYRQALGQGPEFLTYFNYEAQQDKSGLPNDRFSAERPEGSISTLTIQRTEQRDSAMYRCASSPRGGGSSGNTIYFGEGSWLTVV.